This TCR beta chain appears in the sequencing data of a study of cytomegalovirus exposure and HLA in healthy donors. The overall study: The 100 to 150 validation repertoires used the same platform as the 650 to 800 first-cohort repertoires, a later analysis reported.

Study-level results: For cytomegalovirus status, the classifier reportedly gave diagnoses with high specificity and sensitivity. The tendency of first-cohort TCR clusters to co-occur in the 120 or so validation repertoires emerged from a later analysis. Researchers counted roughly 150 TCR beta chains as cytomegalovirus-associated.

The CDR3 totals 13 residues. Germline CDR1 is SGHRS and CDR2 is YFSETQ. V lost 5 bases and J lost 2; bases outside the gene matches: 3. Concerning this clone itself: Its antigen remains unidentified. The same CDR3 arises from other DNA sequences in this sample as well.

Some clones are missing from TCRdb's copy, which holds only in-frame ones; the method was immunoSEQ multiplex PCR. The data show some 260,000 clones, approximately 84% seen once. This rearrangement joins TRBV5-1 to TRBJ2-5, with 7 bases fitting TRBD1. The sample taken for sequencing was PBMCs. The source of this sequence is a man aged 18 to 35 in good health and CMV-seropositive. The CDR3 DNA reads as TGCGCCAGCAGTTCGGGACAGCAAGAGACCCAGTACTTC. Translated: CASSSGQQETQYF.